This T cell receptor (beta chain) was identified in a study of T-cell reconstitution after alpha-beta-depleted transplantation in children. The library targeted TCRbeta and was prepared with unique molecular identifiers. TCRdb re-called the PCR reads with MiXCR, one entry per CDR3 protein. Of about 370,000 distinct CDR3 sequences listed, roughly 22% were seen once; the top ten hold around 4%. Sequences were derived from PBMCs from the stem cell graft donor, sampled from the stem cell graft. The sequence was obtained from a human donor who donated a stem cell graft to a child with acute myeloid leukemia.

Here the CDR3 reads CASSSGQGAAKNIQYF. For the CDR3, the DNA is TGCGCCAGCAGCTCGGGACAGGGGGCGGCCAAAAACATTCAGTACTTC. The chain joins TRBV5-1 to TRBJ2-4, with 12 bases aligning to TRBD1. The CDR3 loop spans 16 amino acids. Trimming cost V 3 bases and J 1 base; bases outside gene matches: 2. In germline, CDR1 is SGHRS, CDR2 YFSETQ.